These 16 T cell receptor beta chains were sequenced from one sample in a study of shared T cell receptors in the human thymus listed by TCRdb under 2021. Preparation of the library involved the immunoSEQ multiplex PCR assay. Not all clones reach the TCRdb copy of this immuneACCESS table, which keeps in-frame sequences only. Checked studies attribute under half of the gap to unresolved V genes and leave the rest unexplained. Within this sample are 63,000 or so clones, with roughly 96% of them counted one time only. About 0.033% of the sample lies in the top ten. The sequenced material came from thymocytes. All receptors derive from a human donor.

This rearrangement joins TRBV18 to TRBJ1-1; D remains unclear. The CDR3 contains 15 residues. Looked up from germline, CDR1 is KGHSH and CDR2 is LQKENI. The V gene lost 0 bases and the J gene lost 5 bases, with 13 bases spanning the gap. The CDR3 spells CASSPPTRRVTEAFF. The CDR3, as DNA: TGTGCCAGCTCACCACCGACCCGCCGAGTTACTGAAGCTTTCTTT.

The chain is built from TRBV7-8 and TRBJ2-3, with D uncertain. CDR1 is SGHVS and CDR2 is FQNEAQ in the germline V gene. The length of the CDR3 is 17 residues. The V end lost 1 base, the J end lost 1 base, and 15 bases lay between the germline ends. The CDR3 region has the DNA TGTGCCAGCAGCTTAGTAGGCGGATTGGGTGGCACAGATACGCAGTATTTT. The encoded protein is CASSLVGGLGGTDTQYF.

V is TRBV27 and J is TRBJ1-6; 7 bases map to TRBD1. This CDR3 is 18 amino acids long. The trim removed 5 bases at V and 0 bases at J, leaving 10 bases unmatched. Germline V gives CDR1 MNHEY, CDR2 SMNVEV (reference sequence). The CDR3 here is CASSPQPTGDSYNSPLHF. CDR3 DNA: TGTGCCAGCAGTCCACAACCCACAGGGGACTCCTATAATTCACCCCTCCACTTT.

The gene calls are TRBV19 and TRBJ2-3, with D possibly TRBD2 on 5 matching bases. Germline values: CDR1 LNHDA, CDR2 SQIVND (reference sequence). This CDR3 region has 17 residues. V lost 0 bases and J lost 6, with 19 bases in between. The chain's CDR3 is CASSIDLSVGPWDTQYF. CDR3 nucleotide sequence: TGTGCCAGTAGTATAGATCTTAGCGTCGGCCCTTGGGATACGCAGTATTTT. Based on the CDR3 plus reference TRBV19 and TRBJ2-3, the full variable domain is DGGITQSPKYLFRKEGQNVTLSCEQNLNHDAMYWYRQDPGQGLRLIYYSQIVNDFQKGDIAEGYSVSREKKESFPLTVTSAQKNPTAFYLCASSIDLSVGPWDTQYFGPGTRLTVL.

The chain recombines TRBV27 with TRBJ2-2; 15 positions agree with TRBD2. Losses at the gene ends were 0 bases for V and 0 bases for J; bases not matched to a gene: 8. Germline values: CDR1 MNHEY, CDR2 SMNVEV (reference sequence). This CDR3 has 21 residues. The CDR3 DNA is TGTGCCAGCAGTTTATCGCTTTGGACTAGCGGGGGGGCGCCGAACACCGGGGAGCTGTTTTTT. This sequence encodes CASSLSLWTSGGAPNTGELFF.

The chain is built from TRBV25-1 and TRBJ1-5; weak D call: TRBD1 (5 bases). The length of the CDR3 is 14 residues. Germline lookup yields CDR1 MGHDK and CDR2 SYGVNS. Deletions cut 8 bases from V and 4 bases from J, with 15 bases between. The CDR3 protein is CASGGSSRNQPQHF. CDR3 nucleotides: TGTGCCAGCGGGGGTTCATCCAGGAATCAGCCCCAGCATTTT.

This clone was counted only a few times. The genes are TRBV18 and TRBJ1-5; D unclear. The germline CDR1 and CDR2 sequences are KGHSH and LQKENI. CDR3 length: 13 amino acids. Trimming took 5 bases from V and 2 from J, leaving 7 bases between them. The CDR3 region is CASSGLGNQPQHF. In DNA form, the CDR3 reads TGTGCCAGCTCAGGGCTTGGCAATCAGCCCCAGCATTTT.

The gene calls are TRBV6-5 and TRBJ2-7; possibly TRBD1 for D (6 bases). CDR3 length: 16 amino acids. In germline, CDR1 is MNHEY, CDR2 SVGAGI. Trimming removed 1 base at V and 6 bases at J, with 19 bases between. CDR3 coding DNA: TGTGCCAGCAGTTACTTCGTGGTAGGGGGATCCACCGAGCAGTACTTC. Translating gives CASSYFVVGGSTEQYF.

The chain joins TRBV5-1 to TRBJ1-1, with 7 bases lining up with TRBD1. The V and J ends lost 3 bases and 5 bases, in that order; junction bases with no gene match: 7. The CDR3 consists of 14 residues. Germline V gene sequence: CDR1 SGHRS, CDR2 YFSETQ. CDR3 in amino acids: CASSSTTGVTEAFF. The CDR3 DNA is TGCGCCAGCAGCTCGACCACAGGGGTGACTGAAGCTTTCTTT.

The chain is built from TRBV6-1 and TRBJ1-2; tentatively, D is TRBD1 (5 bases). Germline lookup yields CDR1 MNHNS and CDR2 SASEGT. The V end was cut by 0 bases, the J end by 3 bases, with 11 bases between. The CDR3 runs 15 residues. CDR3 DNA: TGTGCCAGCAGTGAAGCGACAGTACCTCACTATGGCTACACCTTC. Its protein product is CASSEATVPHYGYTF.

The CDR3 reads CASSSPEAFRNYGYTF. The CDR3 DNA reads TGCGCCAGCAGCTCCCCTGAAGCATTTAGAAACTATGGCTACACCTTC. The rearrangement links TRBV5-1 to TRBJ1-2; D is undetermined. Germline V gives CDR1 SGHRS, CDR2 YFSETQ. This CDR3 has 16 residues. The ends were cut back, 3 bases at V and 2 bases at J, with 17 bases in the middle.

This clone occurred once. The chain couples TRBV5-5 to TRBJ1-6; no reliable D call. The CDR3 sequence is 12 residues long. Trimming took off 0 bases at V and 11 bases at J, with 6 bases between the two ends. Looked up from germline, CDR1 is SGHKS and CDR2 is YYEKEE (reference sequence). The CDR3 region has the DNA TGTGCCAGCAGCTTGGGAAAACCACCCCTCCACTTT. Amino acids: CASSLGKPPLHF.

The chain uses TRBV4-1 and TRBJ2-3, with TRBD1 as a possible D gene (5 bases). The CDR3 has 17 residues. Germline V gene data show CDR1 as MGHRA and CDR2 as YSYEKL. V was shortened by 1 base and J by 7 bases, with 21 bases between the two germline ends. The CDR3 bases are TGCGCCAGCAGCCAAGGAGGAGCGAGGACACCCTTTCATACGCAGTATTTT. It codes for CASSQGGARTPFHTQYF.

The rearrangement uses TRBV28 and TRBJ1-6, with 11 bases matching TRBD1. This CDR3 is built from 19 residues. J lost 0 bases, V lost 3 bases, and 7 bases had no gene match. Germline loops: CDR1 MDHEN, CDR2 SYDVKM. The CDR3 coding sequence is TGTGCCAGCAGTTTTGGACAGGGGGCAGTTAGCTCCTATAATTCACCCCTCCACTTT. The encoded protein is CASSFGQGAVSSYNSPLHF.

This clone was seen a handful of times. This chain joins TRBV9 and TRBJ1-1, with D possibly TRBD1 on 5 matching bases. V was pared by 3 bases and J by 1 base, with 13 bases between. CDR3 length: 15 amino acids. CDR1 and CDR2 from the germline V gene are SGDLS and YYNGEE. The CDR3: CASSAYGHPNTEAFF. The CDR3 DNA sequence: TGTGCCAGCAGCGCGTACGGACACCCGAACACTGAAGCTTTCTTT.

The genes are TRBV19 and TRBJ2-3, with a possible D match to TRBD2 (6 bases). The CDR3 extends over 22 amino acids. V shed 0 bases and J shed 2 bases, with 30 bases lying between them. Germline-derived CDR1 and CDR2 are LNHDA and SQIVND (reference sequence). The CDR3 loop is CASSIEGLEGAGCHADTDTQYF. As DNA, the CDR3 is TGTGCCAGTAGTATAGAAGGGCTGGAGGGCGCGGGCTGCCATGCTGACACAGATACGCAGTATTTT.